One T cell receptor (beta chain) is described in this entry. These data originate in a study of blood T cell repertoires in COVID-19. Study context: Samples taken during acute and convalescent COVID-19 were collected in the United States, Italy and Spain. In each case, the material was cDNA or gDNA derived from T cells, B-cell-depleted T cells, or PBMCs.

Recruits, aged about 18 to 95 years, lived in 24 US areas. This CDR3 is 12 amino acids long. Germline V gives CDR1 SNHLY, CDR2 FYNNEI. The ends were cut back, 10 bases at V and 5 bases at J, with 14 bases in the middle. As originally analysed: Estimation of nucleated cell counts was performed using reference gene primer amplification. Profiling relied on immunoSEQ multiplex PCR, and the TCRdb table lists in-frame clones only, not all of them. V, J and clone size derive from that table, while D and trimming were established from the DNA sequence. The table has 190,000 or so clones, 70% to 90% seen once.

The rearrangement uses TRBV2 and TRBJ2-5, with a weak D call TRBD2 (6 bases). The clonotype was recovered from a man between 35 and 55 years old who had recovered from COVID-19. What was sequenced was PBMCs or T cells enriched from blood (not recorded which). The CDR3 DNA reads as TGTGCCACCTCACCCCGGGGGGAGACCCAGTACTTC. As protein: CATSPRGETQYF.